The 17 T cell receptor beta chains given below trace back to one sample, sequenced in a study of regulatory T cells in long-lasting Graves disease (dated by TCRdb to the early 2020s). The sample's time point label, in plain terms: newly diagnosed GD, antithyroid drugs for less than 3 months. For both TCR sequencing and RNA sequencing, RNA was extracted from PBMCs using TRIzol. Receptor libraries were prepared by multiplex PCR. Sequencing was performed on an Illumina HiSeq 4000. TCR beta libraries were built with iRepertoire HTBI primers and Arm-PCR amplification of CDR3 regions. TCRdb reanalyzed the raw reads on its own, using fastp at Q25 for trimming and MiXCR for clone calling, and kept in-frame beta chains. CDR3 protein duplicates are merged, each entry listing the most common genes and DNA. For this sample there are some 330,000 distinct CDR3 sequences; 12% appear just once. The leading ten clones occupy 15% to 20% of the sample.

A further study also used this sample, focusing on T cells in Graves' hyperthyroidism and ophthalmopathy.

This specimen was peripheral blood mononuclear cells (PBMCs), taken at new diagnosis, from a patient treated with antithyroid drugs. Every receptor here comes from a woman between 18 and 30 years old with Graves disease. Donor details come from another sample of the same person, matched by shared clones.

This clonotype was picked up many times. This chain connects TRBV24-1 to TRBJ1-5, with 7 bases fitting TRBD1. CDR3 length: 15 amino acids. Germline V CDR1 and CDR2: KGHDR, SFDVKD. The V and J ends lost 2 bases and 4 bases, in that order; junction bases with no gene match: 4. The chain's CDR3 is CATSDSDRWNQPQHF. CDR3 coding DNA: TGTGCCACCAGTGATTCGGACAGGTGGAATCAGCCCCAGCATTTT.

This clonotype came up many times. The gene calls are TRBV29-1 and TRBJ2-1; possibly TRBD2 for D (7 bases). V lost 1 base, J lost 7 bases, and 14 bases lay in between. CDR3 length equals 14 residues. From germline, CDR1 is SQVTM and CDR2 ANQGSEA. CDR3 nucleotides: TGCAGCGTTGAAGTGGGAGGGGGGGGGAATGAGCAGTTCTTC. Translation: CSVEVGGGGNEQFF.

This clonotype has at least ten counts. The chain is built from TRBV18 and TRBJ1-1; maybe TRBD1 (5 bases). CDR1 KGHSH and CDR2 LQKENI come from the germline V gene. Trimming took off 5 bases at V and 3 bases at J, with 16 bases between the two ends. This CDR3 spans 15 amino acids. The CDR3 DNA reads as TGTGCCAGCTCAAAGACAGACACACTTTACACTGAAGCTTTCTTT. As protein: CASSKTDTLYTEAFF.

This clonotype was seen repeatedly, ten times or more. The chain uses TRBV20-1 and TRBJ2-1; TRBD2 aligns across 14 bases. This CDR3 has 19 residues. The V gene end was trimmed by 6 bases and the J gene end by 1 base; junction bases not matched to a gene: 14. Germline CDR1 reads DFQATT; CDR2 reads SNEGSKA (reference sequence). The chain's CDR3 is CSAGGLAGAPGLSYNEQFF. DNA of the CDR3: TGCAGTGCGGGGGGACTAGCGGGGGCCCCTGGCTTATCCTACAATGAGCAGTTCTTC.

At least ten counts were recorded for this clonotype. The J gene is TRBJ2-2, the V gene TRBV7-8; D possibly uses TRBD1 or TRBD2 (6 bases each). Germline values: CDR1 SGHVS, CDR2 FQNEAQ. V was cut by 1 base and J by 5 bases, with 8 bases left in between. This CDR3 is built from 14 residues. The CDR3: CASSLGGGTGELFF. In DNA, the CDR3 is TGTGCCAGCAGCTTAGGAGGGGGGACCGGGGAGCTGTTTTTT.

This clonotype was found a few times. The V call is TRBV15, the J call TRBJ1-5, with unresolved D. Germline V gene lookup returns CDR1 LNHNV and CDR2 YYDKDF (reference sequence). Trimming stripped 7 bases from V and 4 bases from J, with 14 bases between. The CDR3 is made up of 14 amino acids. CDR3 residues: CATTPFSSNQPQHF. CDR3 nucleotide sequence: TGTGCCACCACCCCGTTCTCAAGTAATCAGCCCCAGCATTTT.

This clonotype was seen at least ten times. This chain uses TRBV28 with TRBJ2-7; D possibly uses TRBD1 or TRBD2 (5 bases each). Trimming pared 4 bases from V and 7 bases from J, leaving 23 bases between. The CDR3 totals 16 residues. The germline CDR1 and CDR2 sequences are MDHEN and SYDVKM. CDR3 protein: CASSYPLGGPSGEQYF. CDR3 bases: TGTGCCAGCAGTTACCCCCTTGGGGGTCCCTCTGGGGAGCAGTACTTC.

The J gene is TRBJ1-5, the V gene TRBV20-1; D gene ambiguous. The CDR3 covers 15 residues. V was clipped by 3 bases and J by 0 bases, with 12 bases between them. CDR1 is DFQATT and CDR2 is SNEGSKA in the germline V gene (reference sequence). CDR3 sequence: CSASPIRYSNQPQHF. CDR3 coding DNA: TGCAGTGCTAGCCCCATAAGGTATAGCAATCAGCCCCAGCATTTT.

The table lists this clonotype with many counts. CDR3 coding DNA: TGTGCCAGCAGCCCCTCGGGGGGCAGGGGAGGCTACACCTTC. Translated, it gives CASSPSGGRGGYTF. The rearrangement joins TRBV3-1 to TRBJ1-2; tentative D call: TRBD1 (6 bases). CDR3 size: 14 residues. Trimming left V 4 bases short and J 8 bases short, with 17 bases between. Germline loops: CDR1 LGHDT, CDR2 YNNKEL (reference sequence).

This clonotype was observed a few times. V usage is TRBV4-1 and J usage is TRBJ1-4; D gene uncertain. CDR3 length: 15 residues. V gave up 3 bases and J gave up 4 bases, with 12 bases separating them. Germline lookup yields CDR1 MGHRA and CDR2 YSYEKL. This CDR3 reads CASSQGGRDNEKLFF. CDR3 nucleotides: TGCGCCAGCAGCCAGGGAGGAAGAGATAATGAAAAACTGTTTTTT.

This clonotype appeared many times. The V and J genes are TRBV6-2 or TRBV6-3 and TRBJ2-1; D is uncertain. The V end was cut by 0 bases, the J end by 5 bases, with 5 bases between. The CDR3 has 13 amino acids. Germline V gives CDR1 MNHEY, CDR2 SVGEGT. This chain's CDR3 is CASSYSPDNEQFF. The CDR3 bases are TGTGCCAGCAGTTACTCCCCTGACAATGAGCAGTTCTTC.

In its sample, this clonotype was seen many times. This chain joins TRBV6-1 and TRBJ2-1; D remains unclear. Per germline, CDR1 MNHNS and CDR2 SASEGT. This CDR3 is built from 17 residues. Trimming pared 5 bases from V and 4 bases from J, leaving 21 bases between. CDR3 in DNA: TGTGCCAGCAGTCCTCGGTGGAGCCCGGGCAAGTACAATGAGCAGTTCTTC. This gives the protein CASSPRWSPGKYNEQFF.

This clonotype was detected only a few times. With a much larger clone just one base away, this may be a read error. The rearrangement links TRBV7-2 to TRBJ1-2, with D unclear. V was cut by 6 bases and J by 3 bases, with 17 bases left in between. This CDR3 region has 15 residues. Germline values: CDR1 SGHTA, CDR2 FQGNSA. CDR3 DNA: TGTGCCAGCAGTTACTCGAATGGGGTTGACTATGGCTACACCTTC. This codes for CASSYSNGVDYGYTF.

This clonotype was counted many times. The CDR3 coding sequence is TGTGCCAGCAGTCGATCCGGCGTCTACGAGCAGTACTTC. Its translation is CASSRSGVYEQYF. The chain has TRBV12-3 or TRBV12-4 and TRBJ2-7; D gene uncertain. Trimming removed 5 bases at V and 3 bases at J, with 11 bases between. The CDR3 has 13 amino acids.

Only a few counts were recorded for this clonotype. The chain joins TRBV27 to TRBJ2-3; 9 nucleotides align to TRBD2. Germline assignment: CDR1 MNHEY and CDR2 SMNVEV (reference sequence). CDR3 length: 15 residues. The V gene end was trimmed by 5 bases and the J gene end by 2 bases; junction bases not matched to a gene: 5. The CDR3 DNA reads TGTGCCAGCAGTCCCAGACTAGCGGCCACAGATACGCAGTATTTT. Amino acids: CASSPRLAATDTQYF.

This clonotype was counted only a few times. The rearrangement links TRBV4-1 to TRBJ1-6; D is ambiguous. The CDR3 length is 16 residues. V shed 1 base and J shed 3 bases, with 10 bases lying between them. Germline V gene lookup returns CDR1 MGHRA and CDR2 YSYEKL. The CDR3 reads CASSQVPGVYNSPLHF. CDR3 DNA: TGCGCCAGCAGCCAAGTCCCCGGGGTCTATAATTCACCCCTCCACTTT.

For this clonotype: A much larger clone lies a single base off, so this may be a read error. This chain connects TRBV12-3 or TRBV12-4 to TRBJ2-2; the D gene is possibly TRBD2 (5 bases). This CDR3 comprises 22 residues. CDR3 DNA: TGTGCCGGCAGCCACTATCCCGGAGGATTAGTGAAAGGGCAGGCCACCGCCGGGGAGCTGTTTTTT. Its protein product is CAGSHYPGGLVKGQATAGELFF.